Described below is a single TCR beta chain sequence and its context. Antigen unknown. These data belong to a study of cytomegalovirus exposure and HLA in healthy donors. This CDR3 comprises 12 residues. The V gene's germline CDR1 is SGHTA and CDR2 FQGNSA. V lost 7 bases and J lost 2, with 5 bases in between. Study-level results: In all likelihood, a cluster of highly shared sequence variants was a sequencing artifact. Later analysis suggested links between common viral pathogens and several top significant clusters. TCR sequences were mostly rare, though some public TCRs occurred in many donors.

Unrecorded immune exposure was likely among donors, who were nominally healthy when sampled. Amplification used 60 Vbeta primers and 13 Jbeta primers. Clones were read by immunoSEQ multiplex PCR, and TCRdb kept only the in-frame ones, dropping some. The table lists around 19,000 clones, 70% to 85% of them singletons. The V gene is TRBV7-2, the J gene TRBJ2-2; D ambiguous. The receptor comes from a human donor in good health. The source material was PBMCs. The CDR3 here is CASTLNTGELFF. The CDR3 nucleotides read TGTGCCAGCACCCTCAACACCGGGGAGCTGTTTTTT.